The 31 T cell receptor beta chains reported below all come from one sample, sequenced in a study of beta chain features in type 1 diabetes. Every bit of the isolated RNA underwent reverse transcription, so sequencing read expressed TCRB transcripts. This table comes from immunoSEQ multiplex PCR, and its TCRdb copy is limited to in-frame clones, with some not included. The table has roughly 610,000 clones, roughly a sixth seen once. The material sequenced was naive CD4+ T cells from blood. These TCRs come from a man between 18 and 35 years old in good health.

This clone showed up just a few times. The V and J genes are TRBV27 and TRBJ2-6; maybe TRBD1 (5 bases). The germline V and J ends were trimmed by 7 bases and 1 base, with 8 bases remaining between them. The CDR3 runs 14 residues. Germline V lookup: CDR1 MNHEY, CDR2 SMNVEV (reference sequence). The CDR3 sequence: CASTYRSGANVLTF. In DNA form, the CDR3 reads TGTGCCAGCACATACAGGTCTGGGGCCAACGTCCTGACTTTC. Supplemented by reference TRBV27 and TRBJ2-6, the full variable domain reads EAQVTQNPRYLITVTGKKLTVTCSQNMNHEYMSWYRQDPGLGLRQIYYSMNVEVTDKGDVPEGYKVSRKEKRNFPLILESPSPNQTSLYFCASTYRSGANVLTFGAGSRLTVL.

This clone appeared many times. The V call is TRBV7-9, the J call TRBJ2-4; 8 nucleotides match TRBD1. Looked up from germline, CDR1 is SEHNR and CDR2 is FQNEAQ (reference sequence). The J segment lost 5 bases and the V segment lost 5 bases, leaving 8 bases of the junction unmatched. This CDR3 region has 15 residues. CDR3 DNA sequence: TGTGCCAGCAGCAGGACAGGGAAGGACCAAAACATTCAGTACTTC. Its translation is CASSRTGKDQNIQYF.

This clone was seen only a few times. V gene TRBV6-5 combines with J gene TRBJ1-1; unclear D gene. The CDR3 runs to 11 residues. The V end lost 7 bases, the J end lost 1 base, and 4 bases lay between the germline ends. Germline V gene data show CDR1 as MNHEY and CDR2 as SVGAGI. CDR3 coding DNA: TGTGCCAGCACGGAGAACACTGAAGCTTTCTTT. Encoded protein: CASTENTEAFF.

This clone showed up just a few times. The rearrangement uses TRBV18 and TRBJ2-7; no definite D call. Trimming took 1 base from V and 1 from J, leaving 5 bases between them. The CDR3 length is 13 residues. CDR1 is KGHSH and CDR2 is LQKENI in the germline V gene. The CDR3: CASSPQVSYEQYF. The CDR3 DNA follows: TGTGCCAGCTCACCACAGGTGTCCTACGAGCAGTACTTC.

V and J are TRBV5-1 and TRBJ1-5, with 9 positions matching TRBD1. The J segment lost 3 bases and the V segment lost 0 bases, leaving 1 base of the junction unmatched. Germline CDR1 SGHRS, CDR2 YFSETQ. The CDR3 totals 15 residues. DNA of the CDR3: TGCGCCAGCAGCTTGGGACAGGGGGACAATCAGCCCCAGCATTTT. Amino acids: CASSLGQGDNQPQHF.

The chain combines TRBV28 with TRBJ2-7; D gene uncertain. The CDR3 extends over 13 amino acids. Germline V gene lookup returns CDR1 MDHEN and CDR2 SYDVKM. V gave up 1 base and J gave up 3 bases, with 7 bases separating them. The CDR3 loop reads CASSLYAFYEQYF. The CDR3 coding sequence is TGTGCCAGCAGTTTATACGCATTCTACGAGCAGTACTTC.

The chain joins TRBV28 to TRBJ2-7; no clear D. The germline V gene has CDR1 MDHEN and CDR2 SYDVKM. V was trimmed by 6 bases and J by 0 bases, leaving 9 bases between them. The CDR3 contains 13 residues. The DNA for the CDR3 is TGTGCCAGCAGCCGAAGGAGCTCCTACGAGCAGTACTTC. Protein: CASSRRSSYEQYF.

The rearrangement links TRBV5-1 to TRBJ2-5; 8 bases map to TRBD1. Germline V gene data show CDR1 as SGHRS and CDR2 as YFSETQ. The CDR3 extends over 12 amino acids. The V and J ends lost 6 bases and 5 bases, in that order; junction bases with no gene match: 3. The CDR3 sequence is CASTGGGETQYF. The CDR3 DNA reads TGCGCCAGCACAGGGGGCGGGGAGACCCAGTACTTC.

The chain has TRBV4-2 and TRBJ2-7; 13 nucleotides agree with TRBD2. Per the germline V gene, CDR1 is LGHNA and CDR2 is YNFKEQ. The V segment lost 0 bases and the J segment 12 bases; nucleotides outside the gene matches: 11. This CDR3 contains 16 residues. The CDR3 here is CASSQDNGLAGAWLYF. The DNA for the CDR3 is TGTGCCAGCAGCCAAGATAATGGACTAGCGGGAGCTTGGCTGTACTTC.

This clone was counted between two and nine times. The rearrangement joins TRBV18 to TRBJ2-6; D not resolved. V lost 3 bases and J 0 bases, leaving 6 bases between the germline ends. There are 15 residues in the CDR3. Germline V gene lookup returns CDR1 KGHSH and CDR2 LQKENI. The CDR3 DNA is TGTGCCAGCTCACCGCAAACCTCTGGGGCCAACGTCCTGACTTTC. Translated: CASSPQTSGANVLTF. The full variable domain, completed using reference TRBV18 and TRBJ2-6, is NAGVMQNPRHLVRRRGQEARLRCSPMKGHSHVYWYRQLPEEGLKFMVYLQKENIIDESGMPKERFSAEFPKEGPSILRIQQVVRGDSAAYFCASSPQTSGANVLTFGAGSRLTVL.

This clone was observed a handful of times. V is TRBV5-1 and J is TRBJ1-3; 7 positions agree with TRBD1. This CDR3 is 17 amino acids long. Germline values: CDR1 SGHRS, CDR2 YFSETQ. Trimming at V came to 3 bases and at J to 2 bases, leaving 11 bases not matched to a gene. Here the CDR3 reads CASSSGDRLLAGNTIYF. Written as DNA, the CDR3 is TGCGCCAGCAGCTCTGGGGACAGACTACTGGCTGGAAACACCATATATTTT. Together with reference TRBV5-1 and TRBJ1-3, the CDR3 gives the full variable domain: KAGVTQTPRYLIKTRGQQVTLSCSPISGHRSVSWYQQTPGQGLQFLFEYFSETQRNKGNFPGRFSGRQFSNSRSEMNVSTLELGDSALYLCASSSGDRLLAGNTIYFGEGSWLTVV.

This clone came up a few times. One end of the junction does not line up with germline, which may come from a read error. The chain is built from TRBV7-3 and TRBJ1-1; TRBD1 agrees at 9 bases. The CDR3 extends over 17 amino acids. The germline V gene has CDR1 SGHTA and CDR2 FQGTGA. The CDR3 DNA is TGTGCCAGCAGATTAACGAAGGACAGGGGAAGGAACACTGAAGCTTTCTTT. Its protein is CASRLTKDRGRNTEAFF.

The CDR3 loop reads CASRRQGTSYNEQFF. Written as DNA, the CDR3 is TGTGCCAGCAGGCGACAGGGGACATCCTACAATGAGCAGTTCTTC. J is TRBJ2-1 and V is TRBV7-6; 8 positions match TRBD1. The length of the CDR3 is 15 residues. Germline V gene sequence: CDR1 SGHVS, CDR2 FNYEAQ. V shed 6 bases, J shed 1 base, and the junction held 5 bases outside the gene matches. Looking up the rest from reference TRBV7-6 and TRBJ2-1 gives the full variable domain: GAGVSQSPRYKVTKRGQDVALRCDPISGHVSLYWYRQALGQGPEFLTYFNYEAQQDKSGLPNDRFSAERPEGSISTLTIQRTEQRDSAMYRCASRRQGTSYNEQFFGPGTRLTVL.

This clone was observed a few times. The rearrangement uses TRBV5-1 and TRBJ2-7, with 7 bases aligning to TRBD1. Germline V CDR1 and CDR2: SGHRS, YFSETQ. This CDR3 is 15 amino acids long. Trimming cost V 0 bases and J 5 bases; bases outside gene matches: 8. In DNA, the CDR3 is TGCGCCAGCAGCTTGGAGGGGGCACAGGGGAACGAGCAGTACTTC. Its translation is CASSLEGAQGNEQYF.

This clone turned up a few times. The rearrangement uses TRBV29-1 and TRBJ2-4; weak D call: TRBD1 (5 bases). Germline CDR1 and CDR2: SQVTM and ANQGSEA. This CDR3 region has 13 residues. V gave up 7 bases and J gave up 0 bases, with 10 bases separating them. For the CDR3, the DNA is TGCAGCGCCGGACATCTAGCCAAAAACATTCAGTACTTC. Its protein is CSAGHLAKNIQYF.

Notes on this clone: The junction does not match germline at one end; this may be a read error. The chain uses TRBV5-6 and TRBJ1-1; a weak D match, TRBD1 (5 bases). Germline CDR1 SGHDT, CDR2 YYEEEE. The CDR3 is made up of 11 amino acids. CDR3 sequence (DNA): TGTGCCAGCAGCTTGGGGGACCGCTTCTCCTTT. Amino acid sequence: CASSLGDRFSF.

The genes are TRBV4-1 and TRBJ2-3; 9 nucleotides line up with TRBD1. The CDR3 totals 16 residues. Per the germline V gene, CDR1 is MGHRA and CDR2 is YSYEKL. The trim removed 2 bases at V and 3 bases at J, leaving 6 bases unmatched. The CDR3 spells CASSQPDRGSTDTQYF. DNA for the CDR3: TGCGCCAGCAGCCAACCGGACAGGGGATCTACAGATACGCAGTATTTT.

This clone appeared a few times. This sequence joins TRBV25-1 and TRBJ1-2; D remains unclear. Germline V gives CDR1 MGHDK, CDR2 SYGVNS. V dropped 7 bases and J dropped 5 bases, with 14 bases sitting between them. The CDR3 is 13 residues long. The CDR3 loop reads CASNGEFGYGYTF. The CDR3 region has the DNA TGTGCCAGCAACGGGGAGTTTGGGTATGGCTACACCTTC.

This clone was found a few times. The gene calls are TRBV19 and TRBJ2-1, with D tentatively TRBD2 (5 bases). The length of the CDR3 is 15 residues. The germline V gene has CDR1 LNHDA and CDR2 SQIVND (reference sequence). The V gene lost 7 bases and the J gene lost 7 bases, with 20 bases spanning the gap. The CDR3 loop reads CASTTTGKAENEQFF. The CDR3 DNA reads TGTGCCAGTACGACTACGGGGAAAGCGGAGAATGAGCAGTTCTTC.

The chain carries TRBV7-2 and TRBJ2-1, with 7 nucleotides matching TRBD2. V shed 7 bases, J shed 0 bases, and the junction held 6 bases outside the gene matches. There are 15 residues in the CDR3. Germline CDR1 reads SGHTA; CDR2 reads FQGNSA. CDR3 sequence reads: CASNSGRSSYNEQFF. The CDR3, as DNA: TGTGCCAGCAACTCCGGGAGGAGCTCCTACAATGAGCAGTTCTTC. Filled out from reference TRBV7-2 and TRBJ2-1, the complete variable domain reads GAGVSQSPSNKVTEKGKDVELRCDPISGHTALYWYRQSLGQGLEFLIYFQGNSAPDKSGLPSDRFSAERTGGSVSTLTIQRTQQEDSAVYLCASNSGRSSYNEQFFGPGTRLTVL.

In its sample, this clone was seen a few times. The genes are TRBV7-3 and TRBJ2-1; 8 bases are a match to TRBD2. The CDR3 consists of 15 residues. Unmatched junction bases numbered 8, after V lost 5 bases and J lost 5 bases. Germline V gene data show CDR1 as SGHTA and CDR2 as FQGTGA. This chain's CDR3 is CASSQSGGANNEQFF. CDR3 coding DNA: TGTGCCAGCAGCCAGAGCGGGGGAGCCAACAATGAGCAGTTCTTC.

This clone appeared a few times. V usage is TRBV4-3 and J usage is TRBJ1-2; D is unresolved. Germline-derived CDR1 and CDR2 are LGHNA and YSLEER. This CDR3 has 15 amino acids. V was pared by 0 bases and J by 5 bases, with 13 bases between. CDR3: CASSQDLGIGYGYTF. The CDR3 nucleotides are TGCGCCAGCAGCCAAGATTTAGGAATTGGGTATGGCTACACCTTC.

This clone was detected only a few times. This chain links TRBV25-1 with TRBJ2-7, with D possibly matching TRBD1 (6 bases). This CDR3 is built from 15 residues. The V end was cut by 1 base, the J end by 5 bases, with 15 bases between. CDR1 is MGHDK and CDR2 is SYGVNS in the germline V gene. The CDR3 sequence: CASSELQGVIHEQYF. DNA for the CDR3: TGTGCCAGCAGTGAATTACAGGGAGTTATCCACGAGCAGTACTTC.

The genes are TRBV7-2 and TRBJ1-2, with 7 bases fitting TRBD1. The germline V gene has CDR1 SGHTA and CDR2 FQGNSA. The CDR3 sequence is 14 residues long. The junction had 10 bases not matched to a gene; V was cut back by 5 bases and J by 7 bases. CDR3 sequence: CASSPGGQVGGYTF. The DNA for the CDR3 is TGTGCCAGCAGCCCCGGAGGACAGGTTGGTGGCTACACCTTC.

V usage is TRBV6-5 and J usage is TRBJ2-1; 7 bases map to TRBD2. This CDR3 comprises 16 residues. V lost 0 bases and J lost 3; bases outside the gene matches: 5. Germline CDR1 reads MNHEY; CDR2 reads SVGAGI. CDR3 DNA: TGTGCCAGCAGTTACTCAGGACTAGGGAACTACAATGAGCAGTTCTTC. Its translation: CASSYSGLGNYNEQFF.

This clone was detected a few times. The gene calls are TRBV5-1 and TRBJ1-6; 7 bases are a match to TRBD1. This CDR3 comprises 16 residues. V shed 4 bases and J 3 bases; nucleotides not matched to a gene: 7. Germline CDR1 is SGHRS and CDR2 is YFSETQ. The CDR3 coding sequence is TGCGCCAGCAGCCCGCTCCGGGACAGCTATAATTCACCCCTCCACTTT. Its protein is CASSPLRDSYNSPLHF.

This clone was recorded a few times. At one of its ends the junction is not consistent with the germline gene, which may arise from a read error. V gene TRBV10-3 combines with J gene TRBJ2-5, with D perhaps matching TRBD2 (5 bases). Per germline, CDR1 ENHRY and CDR2 SYGVKD. The CDR3 spans 14 residues. The CDR3 sequence is CAIQGSFMAPRKNF. The CDR3 DNA reads TGTGCCATCCAAGGGAGTTTCATGGCCCCTAGAAAGAACTTC.

This clone showed up just a few times. The V gene is TRBV9, the J gene TRBJ2-5; TRBD1 is a possible D gene (6 bases). CDR1 SGDLS and CDR2 YYNGEE come from the germline V gene. V lost 0 bases, J lost 1 base, and 7 bases lay in between. CDR3 length: 14 amino acids. The CDR3 spells CASSVEGVQETQYF. The CDR3 DNA reads as TGTGCCAGCAGCGTAGAGGGGGTCCAAGAGACCCAGTACTTC.

The rearrangement links TRBV15 to TRBJ1-2; the D gene is possibly TRBD1 (5 bases). The germline CDR1 and CDR2 sequences are LNHNV and YYDKDF (reference sequence). The CDR3 extends over 15 amino acids. V gave up 0 bases and J gave up 5 bases, with 13 bases separating them. The CDR3 coding sequence is TGTGCCACCAGCAGAGATAGTATTAAGGGGTATGGCTACACCTTC. It is translated as CATSRDSIKGYGYTF.

The chain combines TRBV19 with TRBJ2-1; 10 bases agree with TRBD2. Germline values: CDR1 LNHDA, CDR2 SQIVND (reference sequence). V was pared by 7 bases and J by 5 bases, with 11 bases of the junction left unmatched. The CDR3 sequence is 16 residues long. As DNA, the CDR3 is TGTGCCAGTACCACCGGGACTAGCGTCTCTAACAATGAGCAGTTCTTC. It codes for CASTTGTSVSNNEQFF.

This chain's CDR3 is CASSQEGEGHEQFF. Here the CDR3 DNA reads TGTGCCAGCAGCCAAGAGGGGGAGGGCCATGAGCAGTTCTTC. This rearrangement joins TRBV4-2 to TRBJ2-1; TRBD2 matches 7 bases. Losses at the gene ends were 0 bases for V and 8 bases for J; bases not matched to a gene: 4. The CDR3 is 14 amino acids. Germline-derived CDR1 and CDR2 are LGHNA and YNFKEQ.